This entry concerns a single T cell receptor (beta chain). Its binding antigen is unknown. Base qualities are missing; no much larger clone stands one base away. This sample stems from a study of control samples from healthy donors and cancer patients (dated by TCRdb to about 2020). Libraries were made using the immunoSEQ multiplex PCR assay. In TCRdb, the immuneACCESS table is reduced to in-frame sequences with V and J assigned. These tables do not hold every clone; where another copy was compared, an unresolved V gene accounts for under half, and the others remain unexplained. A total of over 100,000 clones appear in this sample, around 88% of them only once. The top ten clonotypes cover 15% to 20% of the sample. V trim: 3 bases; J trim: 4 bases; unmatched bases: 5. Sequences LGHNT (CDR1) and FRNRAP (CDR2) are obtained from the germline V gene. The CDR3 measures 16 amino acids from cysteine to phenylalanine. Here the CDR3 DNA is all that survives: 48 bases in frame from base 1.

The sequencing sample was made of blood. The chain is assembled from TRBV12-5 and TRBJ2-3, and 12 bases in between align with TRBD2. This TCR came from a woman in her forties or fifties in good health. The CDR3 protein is CASGFRLAGEADTQYF. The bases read TGTGCTAGTGGTTTCCGACTAGCGGGAGAGGCAGATACGCAGTATTTT.